This TCR beta chain was documented in a study of kidney transplant recipient with SARS-CoV-2 infection. This CDR3 is 17 amino acids long. Germline V lookup: CDR1 LGHDT, CDR2 YNNKEL (reference sequence). V was pared by 5 bases and J by 5 bases, with 24 bases between. As to this clonotype: No conserved phenylalanine or tryptophan ends this CDR3, so it is likely a read error.

TCRdb re-derived calls from the reads in MiXCR, one entry per CDR3 protein. The sample gives under 250,000 distinct CDR3 sequences, under 30% of which show up once; around 6.8% is in the top ten. Sample: a blood sample, taken at baseline and on day 111 from a kidney transplant recipient. This chain uses TRBV3-1 with TRBJ2-5; D uncertain. The sequence was collected from a young adult male patient who had COVID-19 and was a kidney transplant recipient. Some T cells may be the graft donor's. CDR3 nucleotides: TGTGCCAGCAGCAGTTGTCACCCCATTTCTTTCTCTGAGACCCAGTACTCC. Translating it yields CASSSCHPISFSETQYS.